The next 6 T cell receptor beta chains were all read from a single sample in a study of cytomegalovirus exposure and HLA in healthy donors. The study ran its PCR with 60 Vbeta and 13 Jbeta primers. Repertoires were generated with immunoSEQ multiplex PCR, while TCRdb's copy carries only in-frame clones and drops some. The sample lists approximately 160,000 clones; around 68% were seen once. Sequencing used PBMCs. These receptors all stem from a man aged 50-59 years in good health and CMV-seronegative.

The chain couples TRBV5-4 to TRBJ2-2, with TRBD1 matching over 7 bases. The CDR3 loop spans 17 amino acids. The germline V gene encodes CDR1 SGHNT and CDR2 YYREEE (reference sequence). Unmatched junction bases numbered 7, after V lost 1 base and J lost 1 base. The CDR3 bases are TGTGCCAGCAGCTTGATACGGGGACAGAGGAACACCGGGGAGCTGTTTTTT. Protein product: CASSLIRGQRNTGELFF.

The J gene is TRBJ2-7, the V gene TRBV5-1; 7 nucleotides align to TRBD1. CDR3 length: 14 residues. The J segment lost 0 bases and the V segment lost 0 bases, leaving 0 bases of the junction unmatched. Germline CDR1 is SGHRS and CDR2 is YFSETQ. The CDR3 loop is CASSLGDSSYEQYF. The CDR3 coding sequence is TGCGCCAGCAGCTTGGGGGACAGCTCCTACGAGCAGTACTTC.

This clone was counted only a few times. The genes are TRBV29-1 and TRBJ1-1, with 9 positions matching TRBD1. Germline V gene sequence: CDR1 SQVTM, CDR2 ANQGSEA. The CDR3 loop spans 12 amino acids. V lost 8 bases to trimming and J lost 6 bases; unmatched junction nucleotides: 7. The CDR3 nucleotides read TGCAGCACTAACAGGGGGCAGGCTGAAGCTTTCTTT. This codes for CSTNRGQAEAFF.

This clone was recorded only once. The rearrangement links TRBV18 to TRBJ2-3, with D perhaps matching TRBD1 (6 bases). V was cut by 2 bases and J by 1 base, with 16 bases left in between. Germline CDR1 reads KGHSH; CDR2 reads LQKENI. This CDR3 comprises 17 residues. The CDR3 DNA follows: TGTGCCAGCTCACCATCATTATTACAGGGCCGCACAGATACGCAGTATTTT. Its translation: CASSPSLLQGRTDTQYF.

V usage is TRBV9 and J usage is TRBJ2-2; D is possibly TRBD2 (5 bases). V dropped 4 bases and J dropped 5 bases, with 18 bases sitting between them. The CDR3 consists of 16 residues. The germline CDR1 and CDR2 sequences are SGDLS and YYNGEE. CDR3: CASSPPGYMGTGELFF. The DNA of the CDR3 is TGTGCCAGCAGCCCACCGGGATATATGGGGACCGGGGAGCTGTTTTTT. Full variable domain (remainder filled in from reference TRBV9 and TRBJ2-2): DSGVTQTPKHLITATGQRVTLRCSPRSGDLSVYWYQQSLDQGLQFLIQYYNGEERAKGNILERFSAQQFPDLHSELNLSSLELGDSALYFCASSPPGYMGTGELFFGEGSRLTVL.

This chain connects TRBV6-4 to TRBJ1-2; 10 nucleotides match TRBD1. This CDR3 is 13 amino acids long. V trimming: 3 bases; J trimming: 6 bases; junction bases outside the gene matches: 1. Germline-derived CDR1 and CDR2 are MRHNA and SNTAGT. CDR3 in amino acids: CASSEGTGDGYTF. The CDR3 DNA reads as TGTGCCAGCAGTGAGGGGACAGGGGATGGCTACACCTTC.